This TCR beta chain was sequenced during a study of blood T cell repertoires in COVID-19. CDR3 length: 16 residues. Trimming cost V 4 bases and J 0 bases, with 13 bases left between them. From germline, CDR1 is SGHAT and CDR2 FQNNGV. Within 2 weeks before study entry, exposed participants met a COVID-19 case. Measured with immunoSEQ multiplex PCR; TCRdb has only the in-frame clones, and not every one. Among around 270,000 clones, around nine tenths were seen once, and the ten largest hold about 2.9%. The chain has TRBV11-2 and TRBJ1-5; D is uncertain. Sequencing was done on a sample of PBMCs or T cells enriched from blood (not recorded which). This clonotype was sampled from a woman between 40 and 50 years old who had been exposed to COVID-19. CDR3 in DNA: TGTGCCAGCAGCTCCTTAGCGGGGAATAGCAATCAGCCCCAGCATTTT. Its translation: CASSSLAGNSNQPQHF. Supplemented by reference TRBV11-2 and TRBJ1-5, the full variable domain reads EAGVAQSPRYKIIEKRQSVAFWCNPISGHATLYWYQQILGQGPKLLIQFQNNGVVDDSQLPKDRFSAERLKGVDSTLKIQPAKLEDSAVYLCASSSLAGNSNQPQHFGDGTRLSIL.